This T cell receptor beta chain appears in the sequencing data of a study of T cells after yellow fever vaccination. Findings of the study overall: Only a small proportion of the clonotypes turned up in both the CD4 and the CD8 compartments, likely arising from convergent recombination. At around 95% for CD4 and approximately 89% for CD8, most primary-vaccination clones showed up again after the booster.

This clonotype was counted a few times. Its antigen is undetermined. This CDR3 contains 15 residues. Per the germline V gene, CDR1 is MNHEY and CDR2 is SMNVEV (reference sequence). J was trimmed by 4 bases and V by 3 bases; bases with no gene match: 8. Template-switching 5'RACE yielded the TCR cDNA; a universal primer site and UMIs were added in the process. MiXCR, applied by TCRdb to the 5' RACE reads, yields one record per CDR3 protein. The sample includes about 260,000 distinct CDR3 sequences, 13% of them seen just once. The chain employs TRBV27 and TRBJ1-2, with 7 bases aligning to TRBD1. The sequenced sample was CD4+ T cells sorted from PBMCs, obtained 45 days after the yellow fever booster vaccination. The TCR was taken from a man younger than 45 who received the YFV17D yellow fever vaccine. This CDR3 reads CASSLRRDRAYGYTF. For the CDR3, the DNA is TGTGCCAGCAGTTTGCGCCGGGACAGAGCCTATGGCTACACCTTC.